One and the same sample provided the 22 T cell receptor beta chains below, sequenced in a study of CD8+ T cells in alopecia areata. RNA was extracted and reverse transcribed into cDNA as the sequencing template. Some clones are missing from TCRdb's copy, which holds only in-frame ones; the method was immunoSEQ multiplex PCR. The sample has about 180,000 clones, about half seen once. Indicated treatment: oral pan-JAK inhibitor, 5-10 mg twice daily. The specimen comprised CD8+ T cells sorted from blood, sampled at roughly week 53, from a patient treated with tofacitinib. Every receptor here comes from a human donor with alopecia areata.

This clone was seen many times. The rearrangement uses TRBV2 and TRBJ2-6; D ambiguous. This CDR3 region has 15 residues. With 3 bases removed from V and 0 bases from J, the gap between germline ends came to 6 bases. Looked up from germline, CDR1 is SNHLY and CDR2 is FYNNEI. CDR3 DNA sequence: TGTGCCAGCAGTGAGAGGAACTCTGGGGCCAACGTCCTGACTTTC. Protein: CASSERNSGANVLTF.

This clone showed up just a few times. The chain couples TRBV13 to TRBJ2-7; D not resolved. The CDR3 sequence is 12 residues long. V lost 4 bases and J 0 bases, leaving 4 bases between the germline ends. Germline CDR1 reads PRHDT; CDR2 reads FYEKMQ (reference sequence). CDR3 residues: CASSSVSYEQYF. The CDR3 DNA follows: TGTGCCAGCAGCTCCGTCTCCTACGAGCAGTACTTC.

This clone has a handful of counts. The rearrangement uses TRBV27 and TRBJ2-7; D may be TRBD1 (6 bases). Trimming removed 8 bases at V and 7 bases at J, with 12 bases between. CDR1 is MNHEY, CDR2 SMNVEV, per germline (reference sequence). The CDR3 runs to 11 residues. CDR3 sequence reads: CASRGGEEQYF. The CDR3 DNA is TGTGCCAGCCGAGGGGGTGAGGAGCAGTACTTC.

This clone occurred a few times. This chain joins TRBV27 and TRBJ2-5, with 8 bases identical to TRBD1. With 0 bases clipped from V and 2 bases from J, the junction kept 8 bases outside the gene matches. The germline CDR1 and CDR2 sequences are MNHEY and SMNVEV (reference sequence). The CDR3 runs to 17 residues. Written as DNA, the CDR3 is TGTGCCAGCAGTTTATCTTCCCCACAGGGGGGACAAGAGACCCAGTACTTC. This gives the protein CASSLSSPQGGQETQYF.

The gene calls are TRBV25-1 and TRBJ2-1; D not certain. Trimming removed 4 bases from V and 10 bases from J, with 11 bases in between. Germline V gene lookup returns CDR1 MGHDK and CDR2 SYGVNS. The CDR3 is 12 amino acids. The CDR3 is CASSVDWEEQFF. The CDR3 DNA reads as TGTGCCAGCAGTGTTGATTGGGAAGAGCAGTTCTTC.

This clone was seen a few times. The chain recombines TRBV27 with TRBJ1-4; 9 positions match TRBD1. Germline CDR1 and CDR2: MNHEY and SMNVEV (reference sequence). This CDR3 has 14 amino acids. The junction had 4 bases not matched to a gene; V was cut back by 4 bases and J by 7 bases. The DNA for the CDR3 is TGTGCCAGCAGTTGGACAGGGGCGATTGAAAAACTGTTTTTT. Translating it yields CASSWTGAIEKLFF.

The rearrangement joins TRBV15 to TRBJ2-3, with D perhaps TRBD1 (6 bases). Germline V lookup: CDR1 LNHNV, CDR2 YYDKDF (reference sequence). V was trimmed by 3 bases and J by 0 bases, leaving 13 bases between them. CDR3 size: 16 residues. The CDR3 loop is CATSSPTTGSTDTQYF. CDR3 bases: TGTGCCACCAGCAGCCCCACCACAGGGAGCACAGATACGCAGTATTTT. Full variable domain (remainder filled in from reference TRBV15 and TRBJ2-3): DAMVIQNPRYQVTQFGKPVTLSCSQTLNHNVMYWYQQKSSQAPKLLFHYYDKDFNNEADTPDNFQSRRPNTSFCFLDIRSPGLGDTAMYLCATSSPTTGSTDTQYFGPGTRLTVL.

The rearrangement joins TRBV27 to TRBJ2-7; TRBD2 matches 10 bases. The CDR3 sequence is 15 residues long. CDR1 and CDR2 from the germline V gene are MNHEY and SMNVEV (reference sequence). V dropped 5 bases and J dropped 3; count of bases not matched to a gene: 7. The CDR3 is CASSGGTSEFYEQYF. The CDR3 nucleotides are TGTGCCAGCAGTGGGGGGACTAGCGAGTTCTACGAGCAGTACTTC.

The genes are TRBV12-5 and TRBJ1-1, with 7 bases identical to TRBD1. Germline V CDR1 and CDR2: LGHNT, FRNRAP. Losses at the gene ends were 7 bases for V and 1 base for J; bases not matched to a gene: 6. This CDR3 comprises 14 residues. CDR3 loop: CASAHRGTNTEAFF. DNA of the CDR3: TGTGCTAGTGCCCACAGGGGAACGAACACTGAAGCTTTCTTT.

As for this clone: The sample carries other DNA sequences with the same CDR3. V usage is TRBV7-2 and J usage is TRBJ2-1; D remains ambiguous. V was shortened by 3 bases and J by 6 bases, with 6 bases between the two germline ends. From germline, CDR1 is SGHTA and CDR2 FQGNSA. CDR3 length: 12 amino acids. CDR3 nucleotides: TGTGCCAGCAGCTTCCTCGGCAATGAGCAGTTCTTC. Protein product: CASSFLGNEQFF.

The chain couples TRBV4-1 to TRBJ2-7; 11 positions agree with TRBD2. The CDR3 sequence is 17 residues long. Germline V gene data show CDR1 as MGHRA and CDR2 as YSYEKL. With V trimmed by 2 bases and J by 4 bases, 10 bases remained unmatched. The CDR3 spells CASSQWGPGLAVYEQYF. The CDR3 DNA reads TGCGCCAGCAGCCAATGGGGTCCGGGACTAGCGGTATACGAGCAGTACTTC.

V is TRBV15 and J is TRBJ2-5; D is perhaps TRBD1 (6 bases). The V gene lost 7 bases and the J gene lost 5 bases, with 11 bases spanning the gap. The CDR3 sequence is 12 residues long. Germline V gene lookup returns CDR1 LNHNV and CDR2 YYDKDF (reference sequence). CDR3 sequence (DNA): TGTGCCACCAACTCCCAGGGGGAGACCCAGTACTTC. This codes for CATNSQGETQYF.

This clone was picked up a small number of times. The V call is TRBV4-2, the J call TRBJ2-5; 15 bases are a match to TRBD2. Germline CDR1 LGHNA, CDR2 YNFKEQ. The V and J ends lost 4 bases and 5 bases, in that order; junction bases with no gene match: 5. The CDR3 runs to 16 residues. CDR3 in DNA: TGTGCCAGCAGCCGCTCCGGGACTAGCGGGGGGGAGACCCAGTACTTC. This gives the protein CASSRSGTSGGETQYF.

In its sample, this clone was seen a few times. This chain connects TRBV30 to TRBJ2-1; 7 bases line up with TRBD2. CDR3 length: 16 residues. Trimming removed 0 bases from V and 6 bases from J; junction bases left unmatched: 11. Germline lookup yields CDR1 GTSNPN and CDR2 SVGIG (reference sequence). This chain's CDR3 is CAWSVLAGEIFNEQFF. The CDR3 DNA sequence: TGTGCCTGGAGTGTGTTGGCGGGGGAGATCTTCAATGAGCAGTTCTTC.

CDR3 amino acids: CASSAGTGANQPQHF. CDR3 in DNA: TGTGCCAGCAGCGCCGGGACAGGGGCCAATCAGCCCCAGCATTTT. The chain joins TRBV7-9 to TRBJ1-5; TRBD1 agrees at 10 bases. Germline CDR1 and CDR2: SEHNR and FQNEAQ (reference sequence). The length of the CDR3 is 15 residues. V was clipped by 5 bases and J by 3 bases; unmatched bases: 4.

This clone has more than one count but fewer than ten. The rearrangement links TRBV6-5 to TRBJ2-5, with TRBD2 matching over 7 bases. CDR3 length equals 15 residues. V shed 2 bases, J shed 0 bases, and the junction held 3 bases outside the gene matches. CDR1 is MNHEY, CDR2 SVGAGI, per germline. The CDR3 bases are TGTGCCAGCAGTTACGGGCGGGGGTACCAAGAGACCCAGTACTTC. Translated: CASSYGRGYQETQYF.

The rearrangement uses TRBV19 and TRBJ1-5; TRBD1 is a possible D gene (6 bases). The length of the CDR3 is 14 residues. V was trimmed by 2 bases and J by 7 bases, leaving 12 bases between them. Per the germline V gene, CDR1 is LNHDA and CDR2 is SQIVND (reference sequence). CDR3 nucleotides: TGTGCCAGTAGTATACGGGACACTGCACAGCCCCAGCATTTT. The encoded protein is CASSIRDTAQPQHF. The full variable domain, completed using reference TRBV19 and TRBJ1-5, is DGGITQSPKYLFRKEGQNVTLSCEQNLNHDAMYWYRQDPGQGLRLIYYSQIVNDFQKGDIAEGYSVSREKKESFPLTVTSAQKNPTAFYLCASSIRDTAQPQHFGDGTRLSIL.

This clone was counted only a few times. This sequence joins TRBV27 and TRBJ2-7; 12 nucleotides agree with TRBD1. The V gene's germline CDR1 is MNHEY and CDR2 SMNVEV (reference sequence). The CDR3 covers 14 residues. Unmatched junction bases numbered 6, after V lost 5 bases and J lost 7 bases. For the CDR3, the DNA is TGTGCCAGCAGTCCCGGGACAGGGGGCCGAGAGCAGTACTTC. It translates to CASSPGTGGREQYF.

This sequence joins TRBV5-5 and TRBJ1-5, with D uncertain. The CDR3 totals 15 residues. Per the germline V gene, CDR1 is SGHKS and CDR2 is YYEKEE (reference sequence). Trimming left V 4 bases short and J 2 bases short, with 13 bases between. CDR3 loop: CASSLEGSGNQPQHF. Written as DNA, the CDR3 is TGTGCCAGCAGCCTGGAAGGGTCGGGCAATCAGCCCCAGCATTTT.

This clone was seen more than once but under ten times. This sample also contains other DNA sequences that code for the same CDR3. The chain employs TRBV30 and TRBJ1-5; TRBD1 is a possible D gene (5 bases). Germline-derived CDR1 and CDR2 are GTSNPN and SVGIG (reference sequence). The germline V and J ends were trimmed by 0 bases and 4 bases, with 7 bases remaining between them. The CDR3 is 13 amino acids. The CDR3 region has the DNA TGTGCCTGGAGTGTAGAGGGGAATCAGCCCCAGCATTTT. Translating it yields CAWSVEGNQPQHF.

The chain recombines TRBV27 with TRBJ1-2; TRBD1 is a possible D gene (6 bases). The germline V gene has CDR1 MNHEY and CDR2 SMNVEV (reference sequence). The CDR3 sequence is 16 residues long. Trimming left V 1 base short and J 2 bases short, with 14 bases between. CDR3 region: CASSLFPQQGNYGYTF. The CDR3 DNA sequence: TGTGCCAGCAGTTTATTCCCCCAACAGGGAAACTATGGCTACACCTTC.

The genes are TRBV6-6 and TRBJ2-7, with D perhaps matching TRBD1 (5 bases). This CDR3 has 14 residues. Per the germline V gene, CDR1 is MNHNY and CDR2 is SVGAGI (reference sequence). Trimming left V 10 bases short and J 0 bases short, with 16 bases between. The CDR3: CATEELTDSYEQYF. The CDR3 DNA reads TGTGCCACCGAGGAACTGACAGACTCCTACGAGCAGTACTTC.